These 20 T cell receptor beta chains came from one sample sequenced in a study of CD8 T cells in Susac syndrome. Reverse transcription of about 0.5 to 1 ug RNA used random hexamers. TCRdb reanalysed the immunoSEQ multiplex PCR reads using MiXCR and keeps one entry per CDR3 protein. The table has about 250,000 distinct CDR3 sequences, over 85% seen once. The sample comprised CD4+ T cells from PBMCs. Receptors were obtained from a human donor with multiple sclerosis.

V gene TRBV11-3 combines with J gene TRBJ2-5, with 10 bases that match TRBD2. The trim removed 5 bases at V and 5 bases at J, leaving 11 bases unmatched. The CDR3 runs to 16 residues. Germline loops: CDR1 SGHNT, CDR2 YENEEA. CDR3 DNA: TGTGCCAGCAGCCGACTCCTAGCGGGAGAAGGGGAGACCCAGTACTTC. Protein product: CASSRLLAGEGETQYF.

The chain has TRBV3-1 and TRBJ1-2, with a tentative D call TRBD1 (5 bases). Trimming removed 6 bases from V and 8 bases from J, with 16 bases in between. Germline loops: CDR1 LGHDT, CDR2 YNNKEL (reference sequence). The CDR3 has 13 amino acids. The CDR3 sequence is CASRPRGGAGYTF. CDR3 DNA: TGTGCCAGCAGACCCCGTGGAGGGGCCGGCTACACCTTC.

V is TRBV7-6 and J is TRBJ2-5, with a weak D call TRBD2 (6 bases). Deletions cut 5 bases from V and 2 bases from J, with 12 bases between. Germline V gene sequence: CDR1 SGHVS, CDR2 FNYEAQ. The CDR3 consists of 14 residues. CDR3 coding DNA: TGTGCCAGCAGCCCCCTCGGGAGACAAGAGACCCAGTACTTC. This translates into CASSPLGRQETQYF.

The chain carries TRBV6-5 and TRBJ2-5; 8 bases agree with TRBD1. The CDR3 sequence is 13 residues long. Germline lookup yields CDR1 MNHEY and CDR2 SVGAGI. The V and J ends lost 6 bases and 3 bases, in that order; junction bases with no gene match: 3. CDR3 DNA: TGTGCCAGCAGACCGACAGGGGAAGAGACCCAGTACTTC. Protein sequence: CASRPTGEETQYF.

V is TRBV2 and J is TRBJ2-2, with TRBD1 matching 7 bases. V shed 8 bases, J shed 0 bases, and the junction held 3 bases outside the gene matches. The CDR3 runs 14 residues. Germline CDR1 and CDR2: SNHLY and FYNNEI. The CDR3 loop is CASQTGTNTGELFF. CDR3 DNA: TGTGCCAGCCAGACAGGGACGAACACCGGGGAGCTGTTTTTT.

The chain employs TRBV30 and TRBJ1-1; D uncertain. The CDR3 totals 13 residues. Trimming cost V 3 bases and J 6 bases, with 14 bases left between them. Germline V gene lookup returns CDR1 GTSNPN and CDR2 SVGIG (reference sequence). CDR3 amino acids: CAWRTLLEAEAFF. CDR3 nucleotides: TGTGCCTGGAGGACCCTCCTCGAAGCTGAAGCTTTCTTT.

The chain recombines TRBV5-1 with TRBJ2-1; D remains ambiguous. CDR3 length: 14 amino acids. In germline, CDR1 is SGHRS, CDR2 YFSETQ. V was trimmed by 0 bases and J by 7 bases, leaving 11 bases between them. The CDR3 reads CASSLVGDRNEQFF. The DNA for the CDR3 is TGCGCCAGCAGCTTGGTCGGAGATCGGAATGAGCAGTTCTTC.

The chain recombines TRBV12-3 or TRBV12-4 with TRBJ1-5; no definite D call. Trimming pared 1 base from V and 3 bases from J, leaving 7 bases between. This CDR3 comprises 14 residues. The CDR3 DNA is TGTGCCAGCAGTTTAGGCAGCACCAATCAGCCCCAGCATTTT. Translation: CASSLGSTNQPQHF.

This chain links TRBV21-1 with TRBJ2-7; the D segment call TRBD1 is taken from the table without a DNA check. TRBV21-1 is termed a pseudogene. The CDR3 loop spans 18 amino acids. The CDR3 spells CASSKDGRGCQITYEQYF. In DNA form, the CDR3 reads TGTGCCAGCAGCAAAGATGGTCGGGGGTGTCAGATCACCTACGAGCAGTACTTC.

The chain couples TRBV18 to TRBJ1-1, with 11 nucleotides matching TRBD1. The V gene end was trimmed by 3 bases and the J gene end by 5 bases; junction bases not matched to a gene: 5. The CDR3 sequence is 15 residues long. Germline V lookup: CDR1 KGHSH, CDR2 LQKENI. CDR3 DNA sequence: TGTGCCAGCTCACCGGACAGGGGGCGTCGGACTGAAGCTTTCTTT. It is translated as CASSPDRGRRTEAFF. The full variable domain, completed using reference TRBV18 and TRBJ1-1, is NAGVMQNPRHLVRRRGQEARLRCSPMKGHSHVYWYRQLPEEGLKFMVYLQKENIIDESGMPKERFSAEFPKEGPSILRIQQVVRGDSAAYFCASSPDRGRRTEAFFGQGTRLTVV.

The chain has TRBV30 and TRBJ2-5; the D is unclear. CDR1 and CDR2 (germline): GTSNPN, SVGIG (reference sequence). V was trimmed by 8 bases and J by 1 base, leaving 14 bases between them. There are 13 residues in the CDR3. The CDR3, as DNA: TGTGCCCTAAATTGGGAACTCCAAGAGACCCAGTACTTC. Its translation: CALNWELQETQYF. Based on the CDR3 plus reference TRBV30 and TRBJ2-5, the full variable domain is SQTIHQWPATLVQPVGSPLSLECTVEGTSNPNLYWYRQAAGRGLQLLFYSVGIGQISSEVPQNLSASRPQDRQFILSSKKLLLSDSGFYLCALNWELQETQYFGPGTRLLVL.

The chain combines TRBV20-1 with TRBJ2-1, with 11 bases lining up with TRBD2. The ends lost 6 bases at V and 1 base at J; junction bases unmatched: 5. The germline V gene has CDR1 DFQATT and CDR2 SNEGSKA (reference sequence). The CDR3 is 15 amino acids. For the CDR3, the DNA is TGCAGTGCCTCTCTAGCGGGAGGTTCCTACAATGAGCAGTTCTTC. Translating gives CSASLAGGSYNEQFF.

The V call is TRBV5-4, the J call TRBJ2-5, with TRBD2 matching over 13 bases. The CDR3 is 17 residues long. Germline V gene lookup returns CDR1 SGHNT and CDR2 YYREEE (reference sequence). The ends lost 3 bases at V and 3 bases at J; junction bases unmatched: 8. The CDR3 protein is CASSSRTSGRGEETQYF. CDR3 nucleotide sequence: TGTGCCAGCAGCTCTCGGACTAGCGGGAGAGGAGAAGAGACCCAGTACTTC. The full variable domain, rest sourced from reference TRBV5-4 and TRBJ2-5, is ETGVTQSPTHLIKTRGQQVTLRCSSQSGHNTVSWYQQALGQGPQFIFQYYREEENGRGNFPPRFSGLQFPNYSSELNVNALELDDSALYLCASSSRTSGRGEETQYFGPGTRLLVL.

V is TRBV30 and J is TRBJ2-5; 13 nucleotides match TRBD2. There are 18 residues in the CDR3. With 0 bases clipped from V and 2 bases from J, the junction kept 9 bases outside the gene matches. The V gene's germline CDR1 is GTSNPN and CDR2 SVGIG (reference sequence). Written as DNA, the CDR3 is TGTGCCTGGAGTGTACGGACTAGCGGGAGAGGGGGGCAAGAGACCCAGTACTTC. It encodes CAWSVRTSGRGGQETQYF. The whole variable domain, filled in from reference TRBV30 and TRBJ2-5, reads SQTIHQWPATLVQPVGSPLSLECTVEGTSNPNLYWYRQAAGRGLQLLFYSVGIGQISSEVPQNLSASRPQDRQFILSSKKLLLSDSGFYLCAWSVRTSGRGGQETQYFGPGTRLLVL.

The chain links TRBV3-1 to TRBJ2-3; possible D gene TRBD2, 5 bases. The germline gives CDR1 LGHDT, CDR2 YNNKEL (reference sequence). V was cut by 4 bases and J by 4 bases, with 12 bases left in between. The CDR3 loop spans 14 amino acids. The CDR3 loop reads CASSLRPGSDTQYF. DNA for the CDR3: TGTGCCAGCAGCCTCCGGCCGGGATCAGATACGCAGTATTTT.

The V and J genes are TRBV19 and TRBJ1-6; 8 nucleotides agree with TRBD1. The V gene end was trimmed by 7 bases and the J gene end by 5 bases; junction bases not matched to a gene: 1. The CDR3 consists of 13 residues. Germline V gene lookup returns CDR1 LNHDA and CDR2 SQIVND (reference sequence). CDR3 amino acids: CASMDRDNSPLHF. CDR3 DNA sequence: TGTGCCAGTATGGACAGGGATAATTCACCCCTCCACTTT. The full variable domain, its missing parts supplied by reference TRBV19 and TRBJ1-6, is DGGITQSPKYLFRKEGQNVTLSCEQNLNHDAMYWYRQDPGQGLRLIYYSQIVNDFQKGDIAEGYSVSREKKESFPLTVTSAQKNPTAFYLCASMDRDNSPLHFGNGTRLTVT.

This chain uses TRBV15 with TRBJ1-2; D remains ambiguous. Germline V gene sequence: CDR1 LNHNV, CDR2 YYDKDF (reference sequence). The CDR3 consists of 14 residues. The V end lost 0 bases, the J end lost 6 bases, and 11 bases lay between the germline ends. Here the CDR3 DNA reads TGTGCCACCAGCAGAGATAGATACCCGAATGGCTACACCTTC. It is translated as CATSRDRYPNGYTF. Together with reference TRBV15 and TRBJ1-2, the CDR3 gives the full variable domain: DAMVIQNPRYQVTQFGKPVTLSCSQTLNHNVMYWYQQKSSQAPKLLFHYYDKDFNNEADTPDNFQSRRPNTSFCFLDIRSPGLGDTAMYLCATSRDRYPNGYTFGSGTRLTVV.

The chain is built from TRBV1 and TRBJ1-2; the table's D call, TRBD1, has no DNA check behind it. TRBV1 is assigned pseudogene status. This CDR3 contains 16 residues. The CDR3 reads CTSSQDRDRGNYGYTF. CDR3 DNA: TGCACCAGCAGCCAAGACCGGGACAGGGGTAACTATGGCTACACCTTC.

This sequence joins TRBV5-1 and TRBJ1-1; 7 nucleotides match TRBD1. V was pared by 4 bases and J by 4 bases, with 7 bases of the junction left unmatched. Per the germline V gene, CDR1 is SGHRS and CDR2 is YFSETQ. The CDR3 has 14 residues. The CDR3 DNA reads TGCGCCAGCAGCCAGGGGGGAAGTCCCACTGAAGCTTTCTTT. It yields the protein CASSQGGSPTEAFF.

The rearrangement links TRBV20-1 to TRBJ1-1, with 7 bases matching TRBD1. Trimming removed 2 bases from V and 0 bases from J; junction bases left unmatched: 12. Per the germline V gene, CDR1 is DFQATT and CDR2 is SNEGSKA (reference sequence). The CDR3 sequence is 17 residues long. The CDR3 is CSARLERGHMMNTEAFF. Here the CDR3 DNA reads TGCAGTGCTAGATTGGAGAGGGGGCACATGATGAACACTGAAGCTTTCTTT.